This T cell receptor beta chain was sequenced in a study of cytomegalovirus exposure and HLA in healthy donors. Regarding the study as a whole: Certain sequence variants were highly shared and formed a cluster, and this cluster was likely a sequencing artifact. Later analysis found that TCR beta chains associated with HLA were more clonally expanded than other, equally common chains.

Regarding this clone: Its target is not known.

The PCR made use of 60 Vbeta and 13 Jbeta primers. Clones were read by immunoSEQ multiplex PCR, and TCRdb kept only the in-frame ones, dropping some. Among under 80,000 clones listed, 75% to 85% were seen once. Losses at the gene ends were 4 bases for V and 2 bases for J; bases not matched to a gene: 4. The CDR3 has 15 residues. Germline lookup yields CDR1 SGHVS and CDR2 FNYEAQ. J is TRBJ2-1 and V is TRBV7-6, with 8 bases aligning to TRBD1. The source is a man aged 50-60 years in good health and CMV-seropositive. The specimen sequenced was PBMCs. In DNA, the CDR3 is TGTGCCAGCAGCTCGGACAGGGCCGCCTACAATGAGCAGTTCTTC. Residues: CASSSDRAAYNEQFF.